This is a list of T cell receptor beta chains from one sample in a study of post-analysis software for immune sequencing data. TCRdb processed the PCR reads anew with MiXCR; each CDR3 protein has one entry. The sample comprises hundreds of thousands of distinct CDR3 sequences, roughly 27% of which are singletons, and around 0.56% rests with the top ten. Sequenced material: blood. The receptors were gathered from a girl aged 10 to 17 with multiple sclerosis. Both conserved end residues are part of each CDR3. The order of the fields is V gene, clone size, J gene, D gene, CDR3 protein, CDR3 DNA. The D gene is left open where the match is weak. Clone size is given for some rows only: seen once, a few or many times, or a class if the clone is expanded.

v_gene: TRBV12-5
abundance: .
j_gene: TRBJ1-1
d_gene: .
CDR3aa: CASGLWPRGERAEAFF
CDR3nt: TGTGCTAGTGGTTTGTGGCCCCGGGGGGAGAGGGCTGAAGCTTTCTTT

v_gene: TRBV4-1
abundance: few
j_gene: TRBJ1-4
d_gene: .
CDR3aa: CASSVRGKLFF
CDR3nt: TGCGCCAGCAGCGTTAGGGGAAAACTGTTTTTT

v_gene: TRBV6-5
abundance: .
j_gene: TRBJ1-2
d_gene: TRBD1
CDR3aa: CASSYAGQGRDGGYTF
CDR3nt: TGTGCCAGCAGTTACGCCGGACAGGGGAGAGACGGAGGCTACACCTTC

v_gene: TRBV20-1
abundance: few
j_gene: TRBJ2-3
d_gene: TRBD2
CDR3aa: CSATGLAGDWDTQYF
CDR3nt: TGCAGTGCTACGGGACTAGCGGGGGATTGGGATACGCAGTATTTT

v_gene: TRBV5-4
abundance: .
j_gene: TRBJ2-1
d_gene: .
CDR3aa: CASSRDATSYNEQFF
CDR3nt: TGTGCCAGCAGCCGGGACGCCACCTCCTACAATGAGCAGTTCTTC

v_gene: TRBV4-1
abundance: few
j_gene: TRBJ2-2
d_gene: .
CDR3aa: CASSLMGGVGAGELFF
CDR3nt: TGCGCCAGCAGCCTAATGGGGGGTGTGGGGGCCGGGGAGCTGTTTTTT

v_gene: TRBV28
abundance: .
j_gene: TRBJ1-2
d_gene: TRBD1
CDR3aa: CATWSRDRGSYGYTF
CDR3nt: TGTGCCACCTGGAGCCGGGACAGGGGGTCCTATGGCTACACCTTC

v_gene: TRBV4-1
abundance: few
j_gene: TRBJ1-5
d_gene: .
CDR3aa: CASSQRELQPQHF
CDR3nt: TGCGCCAGCAGCCAAAGAGAACTGCAGCCCCAGCATTTT

v_gene: TRBV5-1
abundance: .
j_gene: TRBJ2-1
d_gene: .
CDR3aa: CASSPALGYNEQFF
CDR3nt: TGCGCCAGCAGCCCGGCTTTGGGCTACAATGAGCAGTTCTTC

v_gene: TRBV5-5
abundance: .
j_gene: TRBJ1-5
d_gene: .
CDR3aa: CASSLDPKSDSNQPQHF
CDR3nt: TGTGCCAGCAGCTTGGACCCCAAGTCGGACAGCAATCAGCCCCAGCATTTT

v_gene: TRBV20-1
abundance: .
j_gene: TRBJ2-5
d_gene: .
CDR3aa: CSARTWARGNQETQYF
CDR3nt: TGCAGTGCTAGAACATGGGCGCGGGGAAACCAAGAGACCCAGTACTTC

v_gene: TRBV4-3
abundance: .
j_gene: TRBJ2-5
d_gene: .
CDR3aa: CASSQVRGVRGTQYF
CDR3nt: TGCGCCAGCAGCCAAGTGCGCGGGGTCCGTGGGACCCAGTACTTC

v_gene: TRBV14
abundance: .
j_gene: TRBJ1-1
d_gene: .
CDR3aa: CASGPGGKPGAFF
CDR3nt: TGTGCCAGCGGCCCGGGGGGCAAACCAGGCGCTTTCTTT